This is a list of T cell receptor beta chains from one sample in a study of T cell responses to AZD1222 COVID-19 vaccine. The table came from immunoSEQ multiplex PCR; TCRdb's copy has only in-frame clones and leaves some out. Counted here are 130,000 or so clones, about 82% occurring once; the ten biggest clones make up 12%. The specimen was peripheral blood, collected on day 0 of AZD1222 vaccination. All receptors come from an adult in good health. Each CDR3 is given with its conserved first and last residue.

>TRBJ2-2|15|TRBV2
CASSPTTRGAGELFF
>TRBJ1-4|14|TRBV6-6
CASSYPGVDEKLFF
>TRBJ2-2|13|TRBV10-1
CASRQDLTGELFF
>TRBJ1-1|14|TRBV6-5
CASSPGGFGTEAFF
>TRBJ2-7|15|TRBV19
CASSSSSKEYYEQYF
>TRBJ2-3|16|TRBV5-5
CASSLMIAGVTDTQYF
>TRBJ2-3|15|TRBV4-2
CASSQGLRGADTQYF
>TRBJ2-2|18|TRBV9
CASSAGLAGTTNTGELFF
>TRBJ2-2|16|TRBV6-6
CASTTSQAALTGELFF
>TRBJ2-5|17|TRBV28
CASSPGTSGRVGETQYF
>TRBJ1-3|17|TRBV6-2/TRBV6-3
CASSYGQAVGLGNTIYF
>TRBJ1-2|13|TRBV11-2
CASSLRLNYGYTF
>TRBJ2-3|15|TRBV7-6
CASSPTLTTSGSQYF
>TRBJ1-2|14|TRBV7-2
CASTPTTRKYGYTF
>TRBJ2-7|15|TRBV9
CASSPGPSESYEQYF
>TRBJ2-2|13|TRBV9
CASSVGWPGELFF
>TRBJ1-2|13|TRBV7-9
CASSLDGANGYTF
>TRBJ1-2|13|TRBV12-3/TRBV12-4
CASRDSQGRGYTF
>TRBJ1-2|13|TRBV6-6
CASSYEGADGYTF
>TRBJ1-5|14|TRBV19
CASRGPGGVQPQHF
>TRBJ2-7|13|TRBV6-5
CASRPTGSHEQYF
>TRBJ1-2|11|TRBV27
CASSLSGGYTF
>TRBJ2-2|13|TRBV7-3
CASSLEYTGELFF
>TRBJ1-1|14|TRBV5-1
CASSLWAGNTEAFF
>TRBJ2-5|13|TRBV30
CAWSPSSHESQYF
>TRBJ2-7|15|TRBV6-5
CASSLTSGASYEQYF
>TRBJ2-7|16|TRBV3-1/TRBV3-2
CASSQVSSGRGYEQYF
>TRBJ2-1|11|TRBV5-1
CASSEYNEQFF
>TRBJ1-4|14|TRBV2
CASIETRHNEKLFF
>TRBJ2-1|14|TRBV7-3
CASSLSGRANGQFF
>TRBJ1-1|15|TRBV6-5
CASRRTGIAFTEAFF
>TRBJ2-3|13|TRBV5-4
CASSLRMGDTQYF
>TRBJ1-1|16|TRBV27
CASSSPLGVGYTEAFF
>TRBJ1-5|13|TRBV7-8
CASSLERSQPQHF
>TRBJ2-5|16|TRBV21-1
CASSPRTSGIGETQYF
>TRBJ2-5|14|TRBV29-1
CSAERGPGWETQYF
>TRBJ2-3|17|TRBV28
CASITAGSGQGPDTQYF
>TRBJ2-3|16|TRBV6-2/TRBV6-3
CASSNRDRGPPDTQYF
>TRBJ2-1|17|TRBV28
CASRTSGGAAGYNEQFF
>TRBJ2-7|14|TRBV15
CATSGRTSPYEQYF
>TRBJ2-2|14|TRBV29-1
CSVGLAGGLRELFF
>TRBJ2-4|14|TRBV9
CASSVGQAKNIQYF
>TRBJ1-1|14|TRBV6-4
CASSEGTANTEAFF
>TRBJ1-2|12|TRBV2
CASSEAVGGYTF